The 26 T cell receptor beta chains below were found in one sample sequenced in a study of T cell repertoires in cytomegalovirus infection. A single record per CDR3 protein comes from TCRdb applying MiXCR to the reads. The data contain around 69,000 distinct CDR3 sequences, approximately 20% of them seen just once; the ten biggest clones take up 55% to 75%. Which antigens these TCRs recognize remains unknown. The specimen was CD8+ T cells from cultured PBMCs, collected from culture after CMV antigen stimulation. Every receptor here comes from a human donor in good health (CMV status not recorded). Some clones in this sample may be carry-over from other donors' samples.

This clonotype has a single count. J is TRBJ1-4 and V is TRBV5-1; D gene ambiguous. The V end was cut by 2 bases, the J end by 7 bases, with 12 bases between. Germline-derived CDR1 and CDR2 are SGHRS and YFSETQ. The CDR3 is 14 amino acids. CDR3 in DNA: TGCGCCAGCAGCTTAAAGGGCTCGGGTGAAAAACTGTTTTTT. This encodes CASSLKGSGEKLFF.

The V gene is TRBV7-2, the J gene TRBJ2-1; TRBD2 is a possible D gene (6 bases). V was pared by 2 bases and J by 7 bases, with 12 bases between. Per germline, CDR1 SGHTA and CDR2 FQGNSA. The CDR3 has 14 residues. In DNA form, the CDR3 reads TGTGCCAGCAGCTTACCCAAAGGGAGGAATGAGCAGTTCTTC. Translation gives CASSLPKGRNEQFF.

This clonotype has more than one count but fewer than ten. The rearrangement links TRBV12-3 or TRBV12-4 to TRBJ1-2; no firm D call. The CDR3 runs 15 residues. V lost 5 bases to trimming and J lost 3 bases, with 16 bases between them. The chain's CDR3 is CASSGWRGSDYGYTF. Here the CDR3 DNA reads TGTGCCAGCAGTGGGTGGCGGGGATCGGACTATGGCTACACCTTC.

The chain employs TRBV6-1 and TRBJ1-2, with 8 bases aligning to TRBD1. J lost 5 bases, V lost 3 bases, and 8 bases had no gene match. The CDR3 is 15 residues long. From germline, CDR1 is MNHNS and CDR2 SASEGT. The CDR3 DNA reads TGTGCCAGCAGTGACCCGGACAGGGTCGGGTATGGCTACACCTTC. Amino acid sequence: CASSDPDRVGYGYTF.

The sample holds a few counts of this clonotype. The rearrangement uses TRBV4-1 and TRBJ2-1; 7 nucleotides agree with TRBD2. The CDR3 contains 16 residues. CDR1 and CDR2 from the germline V gene are MGHRA and YSYEKL. With 0 bases clipped from V and 5 bases from J, the junction kept 7 bases outside the gene matches. The CDR3 DNA reads TGCGCCAGCAGCCAAGATGGACTAGATTTTGACAATGAGCAGTTCTTC. It codes for CASSQDGLDFDNEQFF.

This chain connects TRBV7-8 to TRBJ1-2; D is perhaps TRBD1 (6 bases). Trimming pared 5 bases from V and 7 bases from J, leaving 23 bases between. This CDR3 spans 16 amino acids. Germline loops: CDR1 SGHVS, CDR2 FQNEAQ. The CDR3 loop is CASSPDGRGGFRGYTF. For the CDR3, the DNA is TGTGCCAGCAGCCCAGACGGCAGGGGCGGGTTTCGTGGCTACACCTTC.

This clonotype was observed a few times. The V call is TRBV4-3, the J call TRBJ1-1; D is undetermined. The germline gives CDR1 LGHNA, CDR2 YSLEER. This CDR3 has 14 residues. V lost 5 bases and J 0 bases, leaving 10 bases between the germline ends. Here the CDR3 reads CASSTRSMNTEAFF. CDR3 nucleotide sequence: TGCGCCAGCAGCACCCGCTCCATGAACACTGAAGCTTTCTTT.

The chain combines TRBV12-3 or TRBV12-4 with TRBJ1-2; D may be TRBD1 (6 bases). V shed 6 bases and J shed 8 bases, with 16 bases lying between them. The CDR3 has 13 residues. CDR3 coding DNA: TGTGCCAGCAGGAACGGACAGCCCGGGGGCTACACCTTC. Protein: CASRNGQPGGYTF.

CDR3 residues: CASRGEGWHQPQHF. The CDR3 bases are TGCGCCAGCCGGGGGGAGGGTTGGCACCAGCCCCAGCATTTT. This chain joins TRBV4-1 and TRBJ1-5; a weak D match, TRBD1 (5 bases). V dropped 8 bases and J dropped 7 bases, with 18 bases sitting between them. Germline V gives CDR1 MGHRA, CDR2 YSYEKL. This CDR3 region has 14 residues.

The rearrangement joins TRBV19 to TRBJ2-3; TRBD2 aligns across 9 bases. Germline lookup yields CDR1 LNHDA and CDR2 SQIVND (reference sequence). V shed 3 bases and J 3 bases; nucleotides not matched to a gene: 10. The CDR3 contains 17 residues. This CDR3 reads CASSIITLAGLTDTQYF. The CDR3 coding sequence is TGTGCCAGTAGTATTATTACCCTAGCGGGACTGACAGATACGCAGTATTTT.

This clonotype was seen a single time. The chain combines TRBV7-2 with TRBJ2-1, with D uncertain. Trimming shortened V by 0 bases and J by 0 bases, and 6 bases separated the two germline ends. Germline lookup yields CDR1 SGHTA and CDR2 FQGNSA. The CDR3 is 15 amino acids. Written as DNA, the CDR3 is TGTGCCAGCAGCTTAGCGACGGTCTCCTACAATGAGCAGTTCTTC. Protein sequence: CASSLATVSYNEQFF.

This clonotype was observed a handful of times. V gene TRBV5-1 combines with J gene TRBJ1-1; D is perhaps TRBD1 (5 bases). The germline V gene encodes CDR1 SGHRS and CDR2 YFSETQ. The CDR3 is made up of 15 amino acids. Trimming cost V 0 bases and J 1 base, with 10 bases left between them. The CDR3 DNA reads TGCGCCAGCAGCTTGGAAGGGGATGGGAACACTGAAGCTTTCTTT. This gives the protein CASSLEGDGNTEAFF.

As concerns this clonotype: The CDR3 does not close with the conserved phenylalanine or tryptophan, likely indicating a read error. The chain couples TRBV27 to TRBJ1-2; 10 bases line up with TRBD1. This CDR3 spans 14 amino acids. Germline V gene sequence: CDR1 MNHEY, CDR2 SMNVEV (reference sequence). Unmatched junction bases numbered 5, after V lost 5 bases and J lost 5 bases. CDR3 in DNA: TGTGCCAGCAGTGACAGGGGGCAATGGTATGGCTACACCTTG. Amino acid sequence: CASSDRGQWYGYTL.

There are many counts of this clonotype. This CDR3 reads CASSLGQSGQYF. CDR3 nucleotide sequence: TGTGCCAGCAGCTTAGGACAGTCGGGACAGTACTTC. The chain combines TRBV7-2 with TRBJ2-5, with D perhaps matching TRBD1 or TRBD2 (5 bases each). V lost 1 base to trimming and J lost 11 bases, with 11 bases between them. CDR1 and CDR2 from the germline V gene are SGHTA and FQGNSA. The CDR3 contains 12 residues. Complete variable domain (other parts from reference TRBV7-2 and TRBJ2-5): GAGVSQSPSNKVTEKGKDVELRCDPISGHTALYWYRQSLGQGLEFLIYFQGNSAPDKSGLPSDRFSAERTGGSVSTLTIQRTQQEDSAVYLCASSLGQSGQYFGPGTRLLVL.

The table lists this clonotype with a few counts. This chain joins TRBV7-9 and TRBJ2-2, with TRBD1 identical over 7 bases. This CDR3 contains 16 residues. The trim removed 1 base at V and 5 bases at J, leaving 7 bases unmatched. Germline values: CDR1 SEHNR, CDR2 FQNEAQ (reference sequence). The CDR3 nucleotides are TGTGCCAGCAGCTTAGGCCGACAGGGAGAAACCGGGGAGCTGTTTTTT. This translates into CASSLGRQGETGELFF.

The V and J genes are TRBV7-2 and TRBJ1-2; D is undetermined. Between the trimmed V and J ends, which lost 5 bases and 3 bases, there was a span of 13 bases. Germline V gene lookup returns CDR1 SGHTA and CDR2 FQGNSA. The CDR3 has 14 residues. DNA for the CDR3: TGTGCCAGCAGCCCAGACACGGGAGACTATGGCTACACCTTC. Its protein product is CASSPDTGDYGYTF.

As to this clonotype: The junction and the germline gene differ at one end; a read error may be behind it. The chain's CDR3 is CARSFLTGGNTEAFF. The CDR3 nucleotides read TGTGCCCGCAGTTTCCTGACAGGGGGGAACACTGAAGCTTTCTTT. The chain recombines TRBV6-5 with TRBJ1-1; TRBD1 matches 9 bases. The CDR3 contains 15 residues. Germline V CDR1 and CDR2: MNHEY, SVGAGI.

This clonotype has only a few counts. The chain uses TRBV7-9 and TRBJ1-5, with D possibly being TRBD1 (6 bases). V gave up 5 bases and J gave up 3 bases, with 14 bases separating them. The CDR3 has 15 residues. Germline V gene sequence: CDR1 SEHNR, CDR2 FQNEAQ (reference sequence). This CDR3 reads CASSQTGDDNQPQHF. For the CDR3, the DNA is TGTGCCAGCAGCCAGACAGGTGATGACAATCAGCCCCAGCATTTT.

A single count supports this clonotype. The chain is built from TRBV7-9 and TRBJ2-2; 7 bases fit TRBD2. The CDR3 totals 13 residues. The V segment lost 5 bases and the J segment 7 bases; nucleotides outside the gene matches: 4. Germline CDR1 SEHNR, CDR2 FQNEAQ (reference sequence). Here the CDR3 reads CASSPRTSGELFF. Written as DNA, the CDR3 is TGTGCCAGCAGCCCTCGGACTAGCGGGGAGCTGTTTTTT.

This clonotype was recorded once. The chain's CDR3 is CASSIGSQPQHF. Written as DNA, the CDR3 is TGTGCCAGTAGTATAGGAAGTCAGCCCCAGCATTTT. This chain uses TRBV19 with TRBJ1-5; D not resolved. Germline V gene data show CDR1 as LNHDA and CDR2 as SQIVND (reference sequence). The CDR3 covers 12 residues. Between the trimmed V and J ends, which lost 1 base and 6 bases, there was a span of 4 bases.

In this sample, this clonotype turned up a few times. The chain is built from TRBV4-1 and TRBJ2-2; the match to TRBD1 covers 10 bases. The CDR3 sequence is 17 residues long. Trimming at V came to 5 bases and at J to 4 bases, leaving 10 bases not matched to a gene. The germline CDR1 and CDR2 sequences are MGHRA and YSYEKL. CDR3 region: CASSSPPGQGFTGELFF. In nucleotides, the CDR3 is TGCGCCAGCAGCTCACCTCCGGGACAGGGGTTCACCGGGGAGCTGTTTTTT.

The J gene is TRBJ2-2, the V gene TRBV7-2; D call uncertain. This CDR3 spans 16 amino acids. V shed 1 base and J shed 3 bases, with 12 bases lying between them. From germline, CDR1 is SGHTA and CDR2 FQGNSA. The CDR3 reads CASSLDVSYYTGELFF. The CDR3 region has the DNA TGTGCCAGCAGCTTAGACGTCAGCTATTACACCGGGGAGCTGTTTTTT.

The chain is built from TRBV6-5 and TRBJ2-2; D gene unclear. Germline V gene data show CDR1 as MNHEY and CDR2 as SVGAGI. V shed 2 bases and J shed 2 bases, with 12 bases lying between them. The CDR3 consists of 16 residues. CDR3 residues: CASSYGVVRNTGELFF. CDR3 coding DNA: TGTGCCAGCAGTTACGGGGTTGTGAGAAACACCGGGGAGCTGTTTTTT.

The J gene is TRBJ2-7, the V gene TRBV5-4, with a tentative D call TRBD1 (6 bases). This CDR3 contains 17 residues. The V end was cut by 0 bases, the J end by 2 bases, with 18 bases between. Germline values: CDR1 SGHNT, CDR2 YYREEE (reference sequence). The CDR3 DNA is TGTGCCAGCAGCTTGGTATTGCCCCGGACAGACGCCTACGAGCAGTACTTC. Translated, it gives CASSLVLPRTDAYEQYF.

V usage is TRBV27 and J usage is TRBJ1-5, with D unclear. V lost 9 bases to trimming and J lost 0 bases, with 9 bases between them. There are 13 residues in the CDR3. Germline V lookup: CDR1 MNHEY, CDR2 SMNVEV (reference sequence). DNA for the CDR3: TGTGCCAGTTCGTACTATAGCAATCAGCCCCAGCATTTT. Translation gives CASSYYSNQPQHF.

This clonotype was found many times. V is TRBV6-5 and J is TRBJ2-3; 9 nucleotides align to TRBD2. Germline V gene sequence: CDR1 MNHEY, CDR2 SVGAGI. Losses at the gene ends were 5 bases for V and 6 bases for J; bases not matched to a gene: 12. The length of the CDR3 is 16 residues. CDR3 DNA sequence: TGTGCCAGCAGTCCCGGGACTAGCATGCCTCAGGATACGCAGTATTTT. This encodes CASSPGTSMPQDTQYF.